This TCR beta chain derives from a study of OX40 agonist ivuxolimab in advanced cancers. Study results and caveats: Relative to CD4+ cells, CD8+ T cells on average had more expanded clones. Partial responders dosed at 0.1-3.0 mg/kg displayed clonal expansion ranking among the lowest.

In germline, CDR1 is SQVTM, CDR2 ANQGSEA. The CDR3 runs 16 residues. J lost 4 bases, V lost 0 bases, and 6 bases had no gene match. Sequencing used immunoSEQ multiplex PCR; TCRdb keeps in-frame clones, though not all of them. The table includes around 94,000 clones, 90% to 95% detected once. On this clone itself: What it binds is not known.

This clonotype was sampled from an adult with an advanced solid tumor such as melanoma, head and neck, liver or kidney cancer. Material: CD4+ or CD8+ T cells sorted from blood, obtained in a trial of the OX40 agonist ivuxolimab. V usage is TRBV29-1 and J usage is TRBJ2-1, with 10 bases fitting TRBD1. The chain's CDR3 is CSVEDRGTGVYNEQFF. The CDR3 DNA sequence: TGCAGCGTTGAAGATCGGGGGACAGGGGTTTACAATGAGCAGTTCTTC.